This section outlines one T cell receptor (beta chain) sequence together with its context. What it binds is not known. The sample is drawn from a study of shared clonotypes between healthy human individuals. Whole-study findings and limits: Some clonotypes were shared by all four sorted-subset donors, while others were not shared. The non-shared ones had lower generation probabilities than the shared ones. In the sorted subsets, rarefaction showed sequencing was incomplete despite large depth. Naive subsets usually exceeded memory subsets in estimated richness.

Using immunoSEQ multiplex PCR, the repertoire was profiled, and TCRdb retains in-frame clones only, with some absent. The profile covers about 2.4 million clones, with over 85% appearing a single time and approximately 0.37% taken by the ten largest. Trimming cost V 6 bases and J 0 bases, with 12 bases left between them. CDR1 and CDR2 (germline): MNHEY, SVGAGI. CDR3 length: 15 amino acids. The chain is built from TRBV6-5 and TRBJ1-5; D call uncertain. Sequences were obtained from naive CD4+ T cells from PBMCs. Subset here: CD45RA+ positively selected. This TCR was sampled from a young man in good health. Some clones in this sample may be carry-over from other donors' samples. The CDR3 nucleotides read TGTGCCAGCAGACGCTACGGGGATAGCAATCAGCCCCAGCATTTT. Protein: CASRRYGDSNQPQHF.